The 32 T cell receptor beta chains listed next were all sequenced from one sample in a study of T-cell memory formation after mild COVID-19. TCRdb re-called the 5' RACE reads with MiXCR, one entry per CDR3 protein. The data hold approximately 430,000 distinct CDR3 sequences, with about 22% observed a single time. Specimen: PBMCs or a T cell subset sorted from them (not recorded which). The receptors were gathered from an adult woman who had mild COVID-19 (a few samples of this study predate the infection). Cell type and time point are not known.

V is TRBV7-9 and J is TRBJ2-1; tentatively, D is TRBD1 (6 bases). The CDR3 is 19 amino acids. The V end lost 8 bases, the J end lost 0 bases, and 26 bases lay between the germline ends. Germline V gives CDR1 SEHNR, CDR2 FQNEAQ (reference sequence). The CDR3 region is CASYLLRSGDPSSYNEQFF. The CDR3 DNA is TGTGCCAGCTACCTGCTTAGATCAGGGGACCCTAGCTCCTACAATGAGCAGTTCTTC.

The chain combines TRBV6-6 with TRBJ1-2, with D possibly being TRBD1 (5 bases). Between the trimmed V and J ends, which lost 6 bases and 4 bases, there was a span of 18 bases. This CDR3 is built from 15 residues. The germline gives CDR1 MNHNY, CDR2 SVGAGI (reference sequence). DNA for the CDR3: TGTGCCAGCAGGGACGCAGACGGGGGTAGCTATGGCTACACCTTC. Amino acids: CASRDADGGSYGYTF.

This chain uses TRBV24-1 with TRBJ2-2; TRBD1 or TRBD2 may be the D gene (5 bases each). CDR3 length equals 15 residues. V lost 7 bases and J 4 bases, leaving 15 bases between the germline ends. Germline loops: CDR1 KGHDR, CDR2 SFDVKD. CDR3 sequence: CATSRTGTLTGELFF. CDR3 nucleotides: TGTGCCACCAGCAGAACCGGGACGCTCACCGGGGAGCTGTTTTTT.

CDR3 residues: CSDPRGRGREQYF. Here the CDR3 DNA reads TGCAGCGACCCAAGGGGCAGGGGGCGTGAGCAGTACTTC. The chain recombines TRBV29-1 with TRBJ2-7, with TRBD1 identical over 8 bases. Germline lookup yields CDR1 SQVTM and CDR2 ANQGSEA. Unmatched junction bases numbered 12, after V lost 7 bases and J lost 7 bases. The CDR3 is 13 residues long.

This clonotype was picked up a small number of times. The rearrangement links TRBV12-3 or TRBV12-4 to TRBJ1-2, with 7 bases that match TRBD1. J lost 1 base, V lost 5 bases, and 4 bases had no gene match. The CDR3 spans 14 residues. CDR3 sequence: CASSGQVFNYGYTF. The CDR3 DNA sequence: TGTGCCAGCAGTGGACAGGTTTTTAACTATGGCTACACCTTC.

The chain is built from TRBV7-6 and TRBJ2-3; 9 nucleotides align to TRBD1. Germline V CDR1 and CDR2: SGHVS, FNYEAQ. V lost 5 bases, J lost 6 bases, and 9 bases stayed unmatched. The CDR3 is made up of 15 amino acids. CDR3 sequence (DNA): TGTGCCAGCAGCGTTACAGGGGGCGCAGAGGATACGCAGTATTTT. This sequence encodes CASSVTGGAEDTQYF.

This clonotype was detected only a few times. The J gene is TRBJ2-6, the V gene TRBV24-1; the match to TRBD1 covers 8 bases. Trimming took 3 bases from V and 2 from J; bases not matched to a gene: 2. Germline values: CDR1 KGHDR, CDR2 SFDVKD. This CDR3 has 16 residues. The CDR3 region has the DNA TGTGCCACCAGTGATCAACAGGGGGCTGGGGCCAACGTCCTGACTTTC. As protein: CATSDQQGAGANVLTF.

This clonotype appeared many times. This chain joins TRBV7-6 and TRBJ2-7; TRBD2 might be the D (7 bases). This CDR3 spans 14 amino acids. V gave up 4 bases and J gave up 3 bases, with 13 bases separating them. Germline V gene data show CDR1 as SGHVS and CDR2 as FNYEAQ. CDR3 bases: TGTGCCAGCAGCTCCGGGGGGCAGTACTACGAGCAGTACTTC. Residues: CASSSGGQYYEQYF.

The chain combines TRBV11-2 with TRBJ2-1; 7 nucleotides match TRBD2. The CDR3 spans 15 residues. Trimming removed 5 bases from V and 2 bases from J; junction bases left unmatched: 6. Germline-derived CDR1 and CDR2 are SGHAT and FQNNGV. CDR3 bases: TGTGCCAGCAGCGAGGCGGGAGCAACCTACAATGAGCAGTTCTTC. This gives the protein CASSEAGATYNEQFF.

In DNA, the CDR3 is TGTGCCAGCAGTCCCCAGGGAAAATATGACTATGGCTACACCTTC. It encodes CASSPQGKYDYGYTF. J is TRBJ1-2 and V is TRBV2; possibly TRBD1 for D (5 bases). Germline assignment: CDR1 SNHLY and CDR2 FYNNEI. The V end was cut by 5 bases, the J end by 3 bases, with 16 bases between. The CDR3 has 15 amino acids.

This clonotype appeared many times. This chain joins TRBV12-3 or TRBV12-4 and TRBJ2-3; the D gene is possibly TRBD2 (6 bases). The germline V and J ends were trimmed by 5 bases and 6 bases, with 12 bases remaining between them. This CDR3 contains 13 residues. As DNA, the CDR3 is TGTGCCAGCAGTGAGGGACTCGCGGATACGCAGTATTTT. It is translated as CASSEGLADTQYF.

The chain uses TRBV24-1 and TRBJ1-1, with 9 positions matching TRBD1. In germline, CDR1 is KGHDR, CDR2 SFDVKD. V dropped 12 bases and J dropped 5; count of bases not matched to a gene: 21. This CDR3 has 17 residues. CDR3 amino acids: CASLRPGQGPLWTEAFF. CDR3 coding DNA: TGTGCCTCCCTTCGACCGGGACAGGGCCCTTTGTGGACTGAAGCTTTCTTT.

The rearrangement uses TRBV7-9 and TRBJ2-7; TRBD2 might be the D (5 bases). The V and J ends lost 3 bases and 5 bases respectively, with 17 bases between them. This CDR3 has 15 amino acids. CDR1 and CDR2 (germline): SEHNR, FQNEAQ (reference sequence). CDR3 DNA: TGTGCCAGCAGCTTTACCTCCGTGGGGAGAGACGAGCAGTACTTC. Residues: CASSFTSVGRDEQYF.

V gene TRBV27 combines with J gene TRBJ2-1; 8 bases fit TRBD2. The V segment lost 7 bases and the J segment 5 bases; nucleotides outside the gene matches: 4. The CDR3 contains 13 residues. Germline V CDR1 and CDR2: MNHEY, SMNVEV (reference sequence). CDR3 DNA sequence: TGTGCCAGCAACCTTAGCGGGGACAATGAGCAGTTCTTC. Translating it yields CASNLSGDNEQFF.

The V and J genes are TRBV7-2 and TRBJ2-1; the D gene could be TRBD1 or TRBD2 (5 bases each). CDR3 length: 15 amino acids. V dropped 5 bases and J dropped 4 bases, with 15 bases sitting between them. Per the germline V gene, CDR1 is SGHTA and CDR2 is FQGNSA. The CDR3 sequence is CASSRRGVQYNEQFF. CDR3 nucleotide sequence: TGTGCCAGCAGCCGACGAGGGGTCCAGTACAATGAGCAGTTCTTC.

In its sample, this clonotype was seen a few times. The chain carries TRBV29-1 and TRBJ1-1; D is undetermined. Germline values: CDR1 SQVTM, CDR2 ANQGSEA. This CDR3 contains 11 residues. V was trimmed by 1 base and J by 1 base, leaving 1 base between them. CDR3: CSVEGNTEAFF. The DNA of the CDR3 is TGCAGCGTTGAAGGGAACACTGAAGCTTTCTTT.

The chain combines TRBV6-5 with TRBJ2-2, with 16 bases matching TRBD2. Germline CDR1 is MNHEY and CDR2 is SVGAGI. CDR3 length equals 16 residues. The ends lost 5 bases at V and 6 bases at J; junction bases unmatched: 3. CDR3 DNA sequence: TGTGCCAGCAGTCAGGGACTAGCGGGAGGGCCCGGGGAGCTGTTTTTT. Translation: CASSQGLAGGPGELFF.

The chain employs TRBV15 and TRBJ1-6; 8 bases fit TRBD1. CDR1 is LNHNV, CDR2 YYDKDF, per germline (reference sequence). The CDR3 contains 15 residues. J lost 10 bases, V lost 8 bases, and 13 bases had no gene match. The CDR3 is CATGRGTGIKSPLHF. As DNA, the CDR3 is TGTGCCACCGGGCGCGGGACAGGAATAAAGTCACCCCTCCACTTT.

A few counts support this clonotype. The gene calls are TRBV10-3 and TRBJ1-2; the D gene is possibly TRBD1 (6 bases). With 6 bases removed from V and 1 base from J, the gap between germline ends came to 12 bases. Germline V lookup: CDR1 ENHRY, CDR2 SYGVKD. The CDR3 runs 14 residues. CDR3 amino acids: CAIRRDTDNYGYTF. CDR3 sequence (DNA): TGTGCCATCAGGCGGGACACCGATAACTATGGCTACACCTTC.

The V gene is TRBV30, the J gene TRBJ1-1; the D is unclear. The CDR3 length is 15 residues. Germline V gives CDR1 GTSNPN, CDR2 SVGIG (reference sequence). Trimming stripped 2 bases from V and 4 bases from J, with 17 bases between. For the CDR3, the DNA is TGTGCCTGGAGTCGGAGACGAGTCTCAGGCACTGAAGCTTTCTTT. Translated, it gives CAWSRRRVSGTEAFF.

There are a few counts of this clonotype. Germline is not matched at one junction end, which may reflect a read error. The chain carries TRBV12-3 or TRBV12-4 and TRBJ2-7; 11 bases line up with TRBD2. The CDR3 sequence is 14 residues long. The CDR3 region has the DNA TGTGCCAGCAGGTTAGCGGGAGGGCCTCTAGCGCAGTACTTC. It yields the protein CASRLAGGPLAQYF.

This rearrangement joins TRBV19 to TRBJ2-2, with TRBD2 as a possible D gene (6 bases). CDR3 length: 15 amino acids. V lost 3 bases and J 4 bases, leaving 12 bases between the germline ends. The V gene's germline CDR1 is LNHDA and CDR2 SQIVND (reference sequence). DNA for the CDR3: TGTGCCAGTAGTATCAGGCAGGGAGGCACCGGGGAGCTGTTTTTT. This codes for CASSIRQGGTGELFF.

CDR3 in DNA: TGCAGTGCTAGGCGGAACCGGGACAGTGAAGCTTTCTTT. Translation gives CSARRNRDSEAFF. This chain uses TRBV20-1 with TRBJ1-1; 7 bases match TRBD1. Germline V gene lookup returns CDR1 DFQATT and CDR2 SNEGSKA (reference sequence). There are 13 residues in the CDR3. V shed 3 bases and J 7 bases; nucleotides not matched to a gene: 8.

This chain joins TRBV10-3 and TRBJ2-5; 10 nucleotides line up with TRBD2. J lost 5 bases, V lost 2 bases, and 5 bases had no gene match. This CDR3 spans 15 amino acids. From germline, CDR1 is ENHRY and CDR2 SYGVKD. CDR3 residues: CAISEGVAGGETQYF. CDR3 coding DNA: TGTGCCATCAGTGAGGGCGTAGCGGGAGGTGAGACCCAGTACTTC.

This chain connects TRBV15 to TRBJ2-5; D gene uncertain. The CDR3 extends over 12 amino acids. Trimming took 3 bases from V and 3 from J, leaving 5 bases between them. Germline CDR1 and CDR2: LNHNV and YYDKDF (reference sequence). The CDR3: CATSRHEETQYF. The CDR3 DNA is TGTGCCACCAGCAGGCACGAAGAGACCCAGTACTTC.

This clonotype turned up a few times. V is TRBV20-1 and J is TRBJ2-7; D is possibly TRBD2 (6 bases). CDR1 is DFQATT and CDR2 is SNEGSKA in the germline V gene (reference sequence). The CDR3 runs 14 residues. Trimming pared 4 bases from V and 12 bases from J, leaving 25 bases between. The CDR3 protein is CSATPGGNLQTRYF. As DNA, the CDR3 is TGCAGTGCTACCCCGGGCGGGAACCTCCAAACGCGGTACTTC.

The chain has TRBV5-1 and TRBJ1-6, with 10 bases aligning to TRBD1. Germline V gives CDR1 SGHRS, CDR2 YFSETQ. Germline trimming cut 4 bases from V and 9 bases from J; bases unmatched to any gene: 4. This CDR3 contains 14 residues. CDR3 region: CASSQGQGVSPLHF. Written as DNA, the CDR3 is TGCGCCAGCAGCCAAGGACAGGGGGTTTCACCCCTCCACTTT. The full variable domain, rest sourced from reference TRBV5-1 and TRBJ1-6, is KAGVTQTPRYLIKTRGQQVTLSCSPISGHRSVSWYQQTPGQGLQFLFEYFSETQRNKGNFPGRFSGRQFSNSRSEMNVSTLELGDSALYLCASSQGQGVSPLHFGNGTRLTVT.

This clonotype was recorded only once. CDR3 in amino acids: CAWSWGSGMNTEAFF. In DNA form, the CDR3 reads TGTGCCTGGAGTTGGGGTTCAGGGATGAACACTGAAGCTTTCTTT. The V and J genes are TRBV30 and TRBJ1-1; maybe TRBD1 (5 bases). Germline CDR1 reads GTSNPN; CDR2 reads SVGIG (reference sequence). The CDR3 contains 15 residues. The V end lost 2 bases, the J end lost 0 bases, and 13 bases lay between the germline ends. Based on the CDR3 plus reference TRBV30 and TRBJ1-1, the full variable domain is SQTIHQWPATLVQPVGSPLSLECTVEGTSNPNLYWYRQAAGRGLQLLFYSVGIGQISSEVPQNLSASRPQDRQFILSSKKLLLSDSGFYLCAWSWGSGMNTEAFFGQGTRLTVV.

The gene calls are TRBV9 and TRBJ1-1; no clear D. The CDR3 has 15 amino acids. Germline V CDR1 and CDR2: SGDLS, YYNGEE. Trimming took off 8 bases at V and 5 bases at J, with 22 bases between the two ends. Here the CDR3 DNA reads TGTGCCAGTGCCCAGCGCGGTTCCGCGGTAACTGAAGCTTTCTTT. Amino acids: CASAQRGSAVTEAFF.

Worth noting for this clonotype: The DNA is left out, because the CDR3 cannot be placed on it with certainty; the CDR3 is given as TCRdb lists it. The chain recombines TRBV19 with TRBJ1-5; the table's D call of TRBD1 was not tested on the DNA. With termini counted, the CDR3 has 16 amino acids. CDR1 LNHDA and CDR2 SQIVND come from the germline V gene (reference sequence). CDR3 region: CASTSDRTGSNQPQHF.

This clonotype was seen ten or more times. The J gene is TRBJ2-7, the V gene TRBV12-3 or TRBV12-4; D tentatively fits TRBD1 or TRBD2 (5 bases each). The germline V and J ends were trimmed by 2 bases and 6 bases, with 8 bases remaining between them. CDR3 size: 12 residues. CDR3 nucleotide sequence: TGTGCCAGCAGTTTATATGGGGGCGAGCAGTACTTC. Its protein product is CASSLYGGEQYF.

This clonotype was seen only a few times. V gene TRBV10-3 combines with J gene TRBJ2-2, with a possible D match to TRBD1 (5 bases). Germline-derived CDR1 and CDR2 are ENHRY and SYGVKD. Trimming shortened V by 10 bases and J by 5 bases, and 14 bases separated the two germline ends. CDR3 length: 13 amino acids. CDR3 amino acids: CATTDMATGELFF. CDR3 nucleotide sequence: TGTGCCACGACGGACATGGCAACCGGGGAGCTGTTTTTT.